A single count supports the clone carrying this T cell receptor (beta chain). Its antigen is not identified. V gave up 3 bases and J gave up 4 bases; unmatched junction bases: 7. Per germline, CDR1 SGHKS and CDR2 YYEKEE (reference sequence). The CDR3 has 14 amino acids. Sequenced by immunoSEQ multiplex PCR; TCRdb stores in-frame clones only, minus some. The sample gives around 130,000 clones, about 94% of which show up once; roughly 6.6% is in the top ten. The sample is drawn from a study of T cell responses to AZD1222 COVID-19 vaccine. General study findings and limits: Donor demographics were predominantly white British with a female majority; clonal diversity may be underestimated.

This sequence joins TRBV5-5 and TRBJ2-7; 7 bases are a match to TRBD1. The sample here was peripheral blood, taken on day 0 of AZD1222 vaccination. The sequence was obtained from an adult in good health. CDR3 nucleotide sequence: TGTGCCAGCAGCTATCCCGGGACAGCTTACGAGCAGTACTTC. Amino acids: CASSYPGTAYEQYF.